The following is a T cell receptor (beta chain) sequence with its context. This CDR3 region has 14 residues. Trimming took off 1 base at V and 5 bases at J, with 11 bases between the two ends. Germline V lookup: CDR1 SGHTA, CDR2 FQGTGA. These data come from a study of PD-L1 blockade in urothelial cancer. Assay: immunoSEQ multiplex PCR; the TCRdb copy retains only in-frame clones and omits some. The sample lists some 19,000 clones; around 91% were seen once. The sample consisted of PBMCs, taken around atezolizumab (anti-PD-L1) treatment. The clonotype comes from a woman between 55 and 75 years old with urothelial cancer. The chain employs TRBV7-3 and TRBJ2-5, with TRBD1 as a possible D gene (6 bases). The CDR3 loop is CASSLNGGRETQYF. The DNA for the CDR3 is TGTGCCAGCAGCTTAAATGGGGGCAGGGAGACCCAGTACTTC.